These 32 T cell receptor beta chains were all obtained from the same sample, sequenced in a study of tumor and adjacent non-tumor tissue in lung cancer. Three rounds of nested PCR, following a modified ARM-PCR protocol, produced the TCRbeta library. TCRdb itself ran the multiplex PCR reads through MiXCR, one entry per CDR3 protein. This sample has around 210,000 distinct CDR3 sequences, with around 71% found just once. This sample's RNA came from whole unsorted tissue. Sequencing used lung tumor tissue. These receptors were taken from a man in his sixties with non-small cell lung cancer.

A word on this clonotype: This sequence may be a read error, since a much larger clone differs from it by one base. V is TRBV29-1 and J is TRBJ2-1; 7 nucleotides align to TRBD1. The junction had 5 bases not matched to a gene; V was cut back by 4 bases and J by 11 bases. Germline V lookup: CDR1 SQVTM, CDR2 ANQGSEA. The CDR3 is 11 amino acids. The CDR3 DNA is TGCAGCGTTGCACTGGGACAGCAGCAGTTCTTC. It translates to CSVALGQQQFF.

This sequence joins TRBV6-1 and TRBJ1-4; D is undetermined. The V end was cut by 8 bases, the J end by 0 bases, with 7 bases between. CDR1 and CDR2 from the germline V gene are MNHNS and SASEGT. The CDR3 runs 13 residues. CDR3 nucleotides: TGTGCCAGCGAACGGTCAACTAATGAAAAACTGTTTTTT. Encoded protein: CASERSTNEKLFF.

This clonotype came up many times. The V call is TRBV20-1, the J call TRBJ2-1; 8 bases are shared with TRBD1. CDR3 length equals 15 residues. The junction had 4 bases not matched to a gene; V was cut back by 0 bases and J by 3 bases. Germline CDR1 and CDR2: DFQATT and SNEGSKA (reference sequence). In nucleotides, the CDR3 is TGCAGTGCTAGAGATGAAGGACAGGGCTACAATGAGCAGTTCTTC. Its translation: CSARDEGQGYNEQFF.

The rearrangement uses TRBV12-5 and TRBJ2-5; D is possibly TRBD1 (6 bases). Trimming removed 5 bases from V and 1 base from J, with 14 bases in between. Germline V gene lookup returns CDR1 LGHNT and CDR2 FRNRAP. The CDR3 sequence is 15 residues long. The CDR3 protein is CASGPQTGPQETQYF. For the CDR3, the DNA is TGTGCTAGTGGTCCCCAAACAGGGCCCCAAGAGACCCAGTACTTC.

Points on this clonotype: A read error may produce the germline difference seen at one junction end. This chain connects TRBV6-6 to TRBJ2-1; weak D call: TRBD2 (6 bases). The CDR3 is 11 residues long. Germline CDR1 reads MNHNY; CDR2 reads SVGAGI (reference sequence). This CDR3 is CASSWEVEQFF. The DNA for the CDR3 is TGTGCCAGTAGTTGGGAGGTTGAGCAGTTCTTC.

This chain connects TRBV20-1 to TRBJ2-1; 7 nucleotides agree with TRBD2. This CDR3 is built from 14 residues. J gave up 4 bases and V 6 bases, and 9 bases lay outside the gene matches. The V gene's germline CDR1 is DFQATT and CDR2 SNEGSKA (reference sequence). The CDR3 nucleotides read TGCAGTGCCTCAGTGGGAGGGCTTTACAATGAGCAGTTCTTC. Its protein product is CSASVGGLYNEQFF.

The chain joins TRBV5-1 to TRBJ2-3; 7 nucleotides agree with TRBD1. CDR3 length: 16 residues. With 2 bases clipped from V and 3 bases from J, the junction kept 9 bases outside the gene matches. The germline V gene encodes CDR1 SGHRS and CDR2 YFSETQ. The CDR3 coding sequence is TGCGCCAGCAGCTTAAGCGCGACAGGGTATACAGATACGCAGTATTTT. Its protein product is CASSLSATGYTDTQYF.

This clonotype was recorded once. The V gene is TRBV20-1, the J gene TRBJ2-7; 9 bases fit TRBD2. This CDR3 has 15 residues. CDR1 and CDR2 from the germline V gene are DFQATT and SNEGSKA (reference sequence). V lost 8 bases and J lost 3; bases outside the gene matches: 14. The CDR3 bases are TGCAGTTCCTTGAGGGCTAGCGGGACTTACTACGAGCAGTACTTC. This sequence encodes CSSLRASGTYYEQYF.

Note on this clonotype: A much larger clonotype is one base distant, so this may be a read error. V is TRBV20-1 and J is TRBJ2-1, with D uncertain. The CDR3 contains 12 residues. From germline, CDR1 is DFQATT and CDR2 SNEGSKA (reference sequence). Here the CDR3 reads CSPRTGYNEQFF. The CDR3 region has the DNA TGCAGTCCTAGAACCGGGTACAATGAGCAGTTCTTC.

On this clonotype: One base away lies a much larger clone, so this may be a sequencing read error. CDR3 nucleotides: TGTGTCAGTGGGACTATACTTTACAATGAGCAGTTCTTC. It yields the protein CVSGTILYNEQFF. The V gene is TRBV6-2 or TRBV6-3, the J gene TRBJ2-1; 7 bases match TRBD2. Germline values: CDR1 MNHEY, CDR2 SVGEGT. CDR3 length: 13 residues.

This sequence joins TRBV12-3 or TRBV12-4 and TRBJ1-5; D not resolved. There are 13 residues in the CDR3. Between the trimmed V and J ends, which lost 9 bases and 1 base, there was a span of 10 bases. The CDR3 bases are TGTGCCAGTCAAAAGGAAAGCAATCAGCCCCAGCATTTT. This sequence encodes CASQKESNQPQHF.

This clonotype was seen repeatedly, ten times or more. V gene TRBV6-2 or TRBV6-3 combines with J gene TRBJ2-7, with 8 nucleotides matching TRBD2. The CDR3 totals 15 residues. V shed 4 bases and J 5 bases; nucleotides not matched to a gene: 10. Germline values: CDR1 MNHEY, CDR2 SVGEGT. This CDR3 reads CASSSTSGLSNEQYF. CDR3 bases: TGTGCCAGCAGTTCAACTAGCGGCCTAAGCAACGAGCAGTACTTC.

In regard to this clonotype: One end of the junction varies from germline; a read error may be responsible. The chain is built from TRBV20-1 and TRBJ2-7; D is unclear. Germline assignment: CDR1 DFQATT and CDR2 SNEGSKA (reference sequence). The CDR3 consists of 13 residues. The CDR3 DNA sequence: TGCAGTGCTAGAAATGGATCTTCCTACGAGCACTACTTC. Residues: CSARNGSSYEHYF.

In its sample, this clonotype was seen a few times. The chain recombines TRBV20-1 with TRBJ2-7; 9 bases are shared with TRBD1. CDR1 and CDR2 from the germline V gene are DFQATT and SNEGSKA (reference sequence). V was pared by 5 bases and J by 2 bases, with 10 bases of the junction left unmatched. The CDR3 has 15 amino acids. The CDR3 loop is CSAEGGTGSPYEQYF. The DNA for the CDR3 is TGCAGTGCTGAAGGGGGGACAGGGTCACCCTACGAGCAGTACTTC.

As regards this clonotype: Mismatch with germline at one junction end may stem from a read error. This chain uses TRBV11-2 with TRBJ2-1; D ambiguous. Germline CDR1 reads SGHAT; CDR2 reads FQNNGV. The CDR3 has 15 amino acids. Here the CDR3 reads CTSSLDLGFQDEQFF. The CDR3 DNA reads TGTACCAGCAGCTTAGATCTTGGGTTCCAAGATGAGCAGTTCTTC.

CDR3 nucleotides: TGTGCCAGCAGTTACGGGGGAGGGTCCACCTACGAGCAGTACTTC. Residues: CASSYGGGSTYEQYF. The rearrangement joins TRBV6-2 or TRBV6-3 to TRBJ2-7; 7 nucleotides line up with TRBD2. CDR3 length: 15 amino acids. Trimming removed 2 bases from V and 2 bases from J; junction bases left unmatched: 6. Germline values: CDR1 MNHEY, CDR2 SVGEGT.

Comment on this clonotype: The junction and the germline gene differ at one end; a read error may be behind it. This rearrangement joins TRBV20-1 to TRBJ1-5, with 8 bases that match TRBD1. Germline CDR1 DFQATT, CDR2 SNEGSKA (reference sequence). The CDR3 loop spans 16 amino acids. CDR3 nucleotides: TGCAGTGTTCGCGGTGGACAGGGTAATAGCATTCAGCCCCAGCATTTT. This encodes CSVRGGQGNSIQPQHF.

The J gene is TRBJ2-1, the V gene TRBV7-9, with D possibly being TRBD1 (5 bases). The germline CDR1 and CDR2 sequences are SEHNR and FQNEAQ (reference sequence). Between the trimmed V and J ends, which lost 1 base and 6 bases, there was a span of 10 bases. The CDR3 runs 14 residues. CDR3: CASSLGRAGNEQFF. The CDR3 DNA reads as TGTGCCAGCAGCTTAGGCAGGGCAGGCAATGAGCAGTTCTTC.

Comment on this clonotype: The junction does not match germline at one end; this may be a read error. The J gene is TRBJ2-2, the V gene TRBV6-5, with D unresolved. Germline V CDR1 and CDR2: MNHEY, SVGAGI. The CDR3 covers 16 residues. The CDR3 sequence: CASSYLGKANTGELFF. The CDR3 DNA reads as TGTGCCAGCAGTTATCTGGGGAAAGCGAACACCGGAGAGCTGTTTTTT.

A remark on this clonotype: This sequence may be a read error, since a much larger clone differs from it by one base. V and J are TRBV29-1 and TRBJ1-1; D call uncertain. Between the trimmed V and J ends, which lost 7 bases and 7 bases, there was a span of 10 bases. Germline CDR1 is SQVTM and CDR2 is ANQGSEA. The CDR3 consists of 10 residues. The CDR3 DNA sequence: TGCAGCGGCAGCGAGAATGAAGCTTTCTTT. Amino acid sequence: CSGSENEAFF.

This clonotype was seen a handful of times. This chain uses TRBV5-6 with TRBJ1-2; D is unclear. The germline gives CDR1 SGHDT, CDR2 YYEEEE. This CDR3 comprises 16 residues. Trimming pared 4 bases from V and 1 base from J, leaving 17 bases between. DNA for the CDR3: TGTGCCAGCAGCATGACACCTGTCGCGTTTAACTATGGCTACACCTTC. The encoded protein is CASSMTPVAFNYGYTF.

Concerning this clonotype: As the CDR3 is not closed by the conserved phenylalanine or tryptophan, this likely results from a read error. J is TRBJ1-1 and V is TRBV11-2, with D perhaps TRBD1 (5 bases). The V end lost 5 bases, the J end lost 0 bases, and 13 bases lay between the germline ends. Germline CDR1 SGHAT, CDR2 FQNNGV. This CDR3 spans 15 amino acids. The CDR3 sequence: CASSMMRQMNTEAFI. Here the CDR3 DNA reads TGTGCCAGCAGCATGATGAGACAGATGAACACTGAAGCTTTCATT.

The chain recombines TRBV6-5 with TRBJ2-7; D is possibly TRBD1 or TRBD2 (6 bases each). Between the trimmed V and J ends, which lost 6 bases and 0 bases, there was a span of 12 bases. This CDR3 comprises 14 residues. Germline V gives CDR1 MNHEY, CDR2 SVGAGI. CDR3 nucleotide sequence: TGTGCCAGCAGGCGGGACACCCACTCCTACGAGCAGTACTTC. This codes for CASRRDTHSYEQYF.

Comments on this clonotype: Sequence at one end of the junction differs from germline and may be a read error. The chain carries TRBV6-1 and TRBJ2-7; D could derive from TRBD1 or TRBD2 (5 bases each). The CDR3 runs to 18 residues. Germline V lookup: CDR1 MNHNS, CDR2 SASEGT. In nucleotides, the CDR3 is TGTGCCAGCACCATAAAGGGAATCGGGGCTAGTGCAGTTTACGAGGAGTACTTC. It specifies CASTIKGIGASAVYEEYF.

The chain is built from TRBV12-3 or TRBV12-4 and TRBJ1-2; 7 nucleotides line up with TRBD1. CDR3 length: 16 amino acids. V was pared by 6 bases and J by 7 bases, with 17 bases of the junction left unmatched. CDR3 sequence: CASSPRSGQRLSGYTF. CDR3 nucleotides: TGTGCCAGCAGCCCAAGGTCGGGACAGAGATTGAGTGGCTACACCTTC.

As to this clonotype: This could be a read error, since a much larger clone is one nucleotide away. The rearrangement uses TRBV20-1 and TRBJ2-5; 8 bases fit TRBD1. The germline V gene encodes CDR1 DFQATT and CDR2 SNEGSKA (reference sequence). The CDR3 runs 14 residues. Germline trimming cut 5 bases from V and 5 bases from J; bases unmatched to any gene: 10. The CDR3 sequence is CSAPDRVLRETQYF. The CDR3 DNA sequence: TGCAGTGCTCCGGACAGGGTACTCAGGGAGACCCAGTACTTC.

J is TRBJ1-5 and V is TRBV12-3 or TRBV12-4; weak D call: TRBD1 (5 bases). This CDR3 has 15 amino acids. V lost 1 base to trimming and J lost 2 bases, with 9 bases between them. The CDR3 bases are TGTGCCAGCAGTTTAGGGGGGGTGGGCAATCAGCCCCAGCATTTT. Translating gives CASSLGGVGNQPQHF.

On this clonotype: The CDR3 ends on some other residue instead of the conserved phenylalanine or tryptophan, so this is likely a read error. In DNA, the CDR3 is TGTTCCAGCAGTTACTTGAACACTGAAGCTTTCCTT. It encodes CSSSYLNTEAFL. The rearrangement joins TRBV6-2 or TRBV6-3 to TRBJ1-1; D uncertain. CDR1 and CDR2 from the germline V gene are MNHEY and SVGEGT. CDR3 length: 12 residues.

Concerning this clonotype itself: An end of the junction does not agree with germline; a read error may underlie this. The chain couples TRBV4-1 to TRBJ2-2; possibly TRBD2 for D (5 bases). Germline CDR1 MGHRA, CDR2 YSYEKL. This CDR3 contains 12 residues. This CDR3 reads CASSRGSGELFF. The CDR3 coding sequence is TGCGCTAGCAGCCGGGGAAGCGGAGAGCTGTTTTTT.

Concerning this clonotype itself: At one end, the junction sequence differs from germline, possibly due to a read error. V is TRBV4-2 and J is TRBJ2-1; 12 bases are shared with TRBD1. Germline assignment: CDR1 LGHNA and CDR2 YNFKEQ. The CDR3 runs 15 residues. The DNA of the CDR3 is TGTGCCATCAGCGGGGGACAGGGGGCCGACAATGAGCAGTTCTTC. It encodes CAISGGQGADNEQFF.

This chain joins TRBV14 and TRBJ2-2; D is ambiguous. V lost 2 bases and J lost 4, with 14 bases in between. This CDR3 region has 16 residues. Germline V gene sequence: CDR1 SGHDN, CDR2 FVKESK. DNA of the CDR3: TGTGCCAGCAGCCAACCACAGAGTCCGATCACCGGGGAGCTGTTTTTT. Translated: CASSQPQSPITGELFF.

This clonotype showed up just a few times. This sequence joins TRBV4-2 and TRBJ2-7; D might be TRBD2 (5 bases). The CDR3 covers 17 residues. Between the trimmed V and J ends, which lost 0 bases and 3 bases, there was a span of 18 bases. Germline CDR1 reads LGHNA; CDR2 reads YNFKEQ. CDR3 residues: CASSQDPSGSAIYEQYF. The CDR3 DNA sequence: TGTGCCAGCAGCCAAGACCCGTCGGGTAGCGCAATCTACGAGCAGTACTTC.